The TCR beta chain under discussion was sequenced for a study of vaccination and CD4 T cells after COVID-19. Study-wide background: Convalescent cases consisted of six males and four females, of whom two were Hispanic. Samples after vaccination came a median about 72 days past dose two, ranging 14 to 241. The authors gave control cultures a CEFX pool, an HIV-1 Nef pool, or no peptide.

The treatment denotes: roughly 10-day PBMC culture with coronavirus spike peptide pools or control peptides (ViraFEST assay). This CDR3 is built from 17 residues. The V end was cut by 8 bases, the J end by 1 base, with 20 bases between. Per germline, CDR1 MNHEY and CDR2 SMNVEV (reference sequence). Scientists ran DNA taken from cultured CD4+ T cells through the Oncomine TCR Beta short-read assay for sequencing. Someone extracted genomic DNA from cultured CD4+ T cells. TCRdb independently ran MiXCR on the PCR reads; one entry per CDR3 protein. The repertoire holds some 20,000 distinct CDR3 sequences, with roughly half as singletons. A word on this clonotype: Its antigen is currently unknown.

Sequencing input: CD4+ T cells from blood, cultured in vitro. The receptor was derived from a human donor who had recovered from COVID-19. V is TRBV27 and J is TRBJ2-2, with a weak D call TRBD1 (6 bases). CDR3 loop: CASQMTYRVGNTGELFF. DNA for the CDR3: TGTGCCAGCCAAATGACCTACAGGGTGGGGAACACCGGGGAGCTGTTTTTT.